This T cell receptor beta chain was captured in a study of T cells in Graves' hyperthyroidism and ophthalmopathy. Study at large: At initial diagnosis, before any treatment had begun, peripheral blood was obtained. Study findings and constraints: Among thyroid clonotypes expanded above 0.001, most also appeared in blood.

Using approximately 10 ml of fresh peripheral blood, PBMCs were prepared. Germline-derived CDR1 and CDR2 are SNHLY and FYNNEI. Trimming took 6 bases from V and 8 from J, leaving 25 bases between them. This CDR3 is 16 amino acids long. Template material for amplifying TCR beta CDR3 regions consisted of RNA transcripts. TCR CDR3 regions were first amplified by RT-PCR with HTBI primers. In TCRdb, the multiplex PCR reads were re-called with MiXCR into one record per CDR3 protein. The data contain a few hundred thousand distinct CDR3 sequences, roughly 23% of them singletons. This clonotype was observed many times. Its antigen is undetermined.

The sample consisted of blood. The receptor was derived from a woman between 65 and 79 years old with Graves' ophthalmopathy. V gene TRBV2 combines with J gene TRBJ1-2, with D maybe TRBD1 (6 bases). CDR3 region: CASRPVQGLIWDGYTF. The CDR3 region has the DNA TGTGCCAGCAGACCAGTACAGGGATTGATTTGGGACGGCTACACCTTC.